A single sample gave rise to the 7 T cell receptor beta chains below, sequenced in a study of radiotherapy plus CTLA-4 blockade in lung cancer. TCRdb's copy holds only in-frame clones and misses some; the assay was immunoSEQ multiplex PCR. The data hold 55,000 to 80,000 clones, with roughly 78% observed a single time. Sample: peripheral blood, taken from a patient treated with radiotherapy plus ipilimumab. The receptors derive from a human donor with non-small cell lung cancer who had a complete response to radiotherapy plus ipilimumab.

This chain connects TRBV27 to TRBJ1-6, with 9 nucleotides matching TRBD1. Losses at the gene ends were 5 bases for V and 8 bases for J; bases not matched to a gene: 10. The CDR3 runs to 16 residues. The germline V gene has CDR1 MNHEY and CDR2 SMNVEV (reference sequence). This CDR3 reads CASSDPGQGRHSPLHF. DNA for the CDR3: TGTGCCAGCAGTGACCCGGGACAGGGAAGGCATTCACCCCTCCACTTT.

This clone was recorded once. The chain employs TRBV19 and TRBJ1-6; TRBD1 is a possible D gene (5 bases). Trimming took off 3 bases at V and 3 bases at J, with 18 bases between the two ends. The CDR3 is made up of 18 amino acids. CDR1 is LNHDA, CDR2 SQIVND, per germline (reference sequence). The CDR3 sequence: CASSILPTLGGYNSPLHF. CDR3 sequence (DNA): TGTGCCAGTAGTATCCTCCCCACCCTCGGGGGCTATAATTCACCCCTCCACTTT.

This chain joins TRBV2 and TRBJ1-2; weak D call: TRBD1 (5 bases). CDR3 size: 15 residues. Looked up from germline, CDR1 is SNHLY and CDR2 is FYNNEI. V shed 3 bases and J shed 2 bases, with 13 bases lying between them. The CDR3 sequence: CASSEAGIGNYGYTF. CDR3 bases: TGTGCCAGCAGTGAGGCAGGGATAGGCAACTATGGCTACACCTTC.

This chain links TRBV7-9 with TRBJ2-2; D is perhaps TRBD1 (6 bases). The germline V gene encodes CDR1 SEHNR and CDR2 FQNEAQ (reference sequence). This CDR3 comprises 15 residues. The V end was cut by 4 bases, the J end by 0 bases, with 9 bases between. The CDR3 loop is CASSSGQTNTGELFF. Here the CDR3 DNA reads TGTGCCAGCAGCTCCGGACAGACGAACACCGGGGAGCTGTTTTTT.

The CDR3 loop reads CASSPTLTGAATEAFF. The CDR3 nucleotides read TGTGCCAGCTCACCGACTCTGACAGGGGCCGCCACTGAAGCTTTCTTT. The chain couples TRBV18 to TRBJ1-1; 8 nucleotides line up with TRBD1. CDR1 and CDR2 (germline): KGHSH, LQKENI. This CDR3 is built from 16 residues. V gave up 3 bases and J gave up 4 bases; unmatched junction bases: 10.

The V call is TRBV11-2, the J call TRBJ2-7; 10 bases map to TRBD2. After removal of 3 bases from V and 12 bases from J, the junction contained 5 bases not matched to a gene. Germline V gene sequence: CDR1 SGHAT, CDR2 FQNNGV. The CDR3 has 12 residues. CDR3 in DNA: TGTGCCAGCAGCTTTCTAGCGGGAGTGTGGTACGTC. Protein: CASSFLAGVWYV.

This clone was picked up a small number of times. The chain has TRBV19 and TRBJ1-3, with D uncertain. CDR1 and CDR2 (germline): LNHDA, SQIVND (reference sequence). V dropped 3 bases and J dropped 7 bases, with 16 bases sitting between them. This CDR3 contains 15 residues. The CDR3 here is CASSIRRGEWNTIYF. The DNA of the CDR3 is TGTGCCAGTAGTATTCGGCGGGGTGAATGGAACACCATATATTTT.